The 30 T cell receptor beta chains reported below all come from one sample, sequenced in a study of blood T cell repertoires in COVID-19. Assay used: immunoSEQ multiplex PCR; TCRdb lists only in-frame clones, some missing. This sample has about 77,000 clones; 75% to 85% occur once, and the top ten carry 4% to 5.5%. The sample taken for sequencing was peripheral blood. All receptors come from an older woman with acute or convalescent COVID-19.

The rearrangement joins TRBV7-8 to TRBJ1-5; TRBD1 might be the D (5 bases). Trimming stripped 0 bases from V and 3 bases from J, with 12 bases between. CDR3 length equals 16 residues. Per the germline V gene, CDR1 is SGHVS and CDR2 is FQNEAQ. In DNA form, the CDR3 reads TGTGCCAGCAGCTTAGCGCTGGGGCCGATCAATCAGCCCCAGCATTTT. This translates into CASSLALGPINQPQHF.

This clone has a handful of counts. The J gene is TRBJ2-1, the V gene TRBV6-4, with TRBD2 matching over 9 bases. CDR1 and CDR2 (germline): MRHNA, SNTAGT. The CDR3 is 16 amino acids. The J segment lost 7 bases and the V segment lost 2 bases, leaving 9 bases of the junction unmatched. CDR3 amino acids: CASSDEGGGAMNEQFF. The CDR3 DNA reads TGTGCCAGCAGTGACGAAGGCGGGGGGGCCATGAATGAGCAGTTCTTC.

The chain has TRBV4-1 and TRBJ2-1; 9 bases fit TRBD2. From germline, CDR1 is MGHRA and CDR2 YSYEKL. V dropped 1 base and J dropped 8; count of bases not matched to a gene: 6. CDR3 length: 15 residues. CDR3 protein: CASSQASGVGYEQFF. The CDR3 DNA is TGCGCCAGCAGCCAAGCTAGCGGGGTTGGCTATGAGCAGTTCTTC.

The chain recombines TRBV11-1 with TRBJ1-2, with a tentative D call TRBD1 (6 bases). Germline V gives CDR1 SGHAT, CDR2 FQDESV (reference sequence). V gave up 5 bases and J gave up 6 bases, with 16 bases separating them. The CDR3 contains 14 residues. CDR3 in DNA: TGTGCCAGCAGCCTGAGGGGGTCTGGGAATGGCTACACCTTC. It encodes CASSLRGSGNGYTF.

The rearrangement joins TRBV6-1 to TRBJ1-4; D uncertain. The V gene's germline CDR1 is MNHNS and CDR2 SASEGT. Trimming shortened V by 2 bases and J by 8 bases, and 18 bases separated the two germline ends. CDR3 length: 16 residues. CDR3 region: CASSESSAGVWEKLFF. The CDR3 DNA follows: TGTGCCAGCAGTGAAAGTTCTGCGGGTGTTTGGGAAAAACTGTTTTTT.

The chain links TRBV19 to TRBJ1-5; D may be TRBD1 (6 bases). Germline V CDR1 and CDR2: LNHDA, SQIVND (reference sequence). This CDR3 is 14 amino acids long. V gave up 3 bases and J gave up 3 bases, with 9 bases separating them. CDR3 DNA sequence: TGTGCCAGTAGTATTGGGACATCCAATCAGCCCCAGCATTTT. Its protein is CASSIGTSNQPQHF. Looking up the rest from reference TRBV19 and TRBJ1-5 gives the full variable domain: DGGITQSPKYLFRKEGQNVTLSCEQNLNHDAMYWYRQDPGQGLRLIYYSQIVNDFQKGDIAEGYSVSREKKESFPLTVTSAQKNPTAFYLCASSIGTSNQPQHFGDGTRLSIL.

This sequence joins TRBV7-9 and TRBJ1-6; tentative D call: TRBD1 (6 bases). CDR3 length: 17 amino acids. Germline-derived CDR1 and CDR2 are SEHNR and FQNEAQ (reference sequence). Trimming took off 1 base at V and 1 base at J, with 11 bases between the two ends. The CDR3 loop is CASSLVGAGSYNSPLHF. In DNA form, the CDR3 reads TGTGCCAGCAGCTTAGTGGGGGCTGGATCCTATAATTCACCCCTCCACTTT.

The CDR3 DNA follows: TGTGCCAGCAGCCCGAAGGGGGGATCGGGGGGTATACAAGAGACCCAGTACTTC. Translating it yields CASSPKGGSGGIQETQYF. The genes are TRBV5-4 and TRBJ2-5; the D gene is possibly TRBD2 (7 bases). The germline V gene encodes CDR1 SGHNT and CDR2 YYREEE (reference sequence). The CDR3 runs to 18 residues. V lost 4 bases and J lost 2, with 24 bases in between.

The chain uses TRBV15 and TRBJ1-2; no reliable D call. V was shortened by 5 bases and J by 8 bases, with 24 bases between the two germline ends. Germline-derived CDR1 and CDR2 are LNHNV and YYDKDF (reference sequence). The length of the CDR3 is 16 residues. The CDR3 here is CATSQSRDRPLQGYTF. The CDR3 coding sequence is TGTGCCACCAGCCAAAGTCGGGATCGCCCATTGCAGGGCTACACCTTC. Looking up the rest from reference TRBV15 and TRBJ1-2 gives the full variable domain: DAMVIQNPRYQVTQFGKPVTLSCSQTLNHNVMYWYQQKSSQAPKLLFHYYDKDFNNEADTPDNFQSRRPNTSFCFLDIRSPGLGDTAMYLCATSQSRDRPLQGYTFGSGTRLTVV.

The gene calls are TRBV7-9 and TRBJ1-1; 7 bases agree with TRBD1. V lost 0 bases, J lost 4 bases, and 2 bases stayed unmatched. CDR1 is SEHNR and CDR2 is FQNEAQ in the germline V gene (reference sequence). This CDR3 is built from 14 residues. CDR3 DNA sequence: TGTGCCAGCAGCTTAGCGTACAGGGGCACTGAAGCTTTCTTT. Amino acids: CASSLAYRGTEAFF.

The rearrangement links TRBV4-3 to TRBJ1-1, with a possible D match to TRBD1 (5 bases). This CDR3 is 14 amino acids long. V was clipped by 3 bases and J by 5 bases, with 13 bases between them. Germline CDR1 LGHNA, CDR2 YSLEER. The CDR3 DNA follows: TGCGCCAGCAGCCACGGCGTAGGGGCAACTGAAGCTTTCTTT. Residues: CASSHGVGATEAFF.

V is TRBV19 and J is TRBJ2-6; D is uncertain. Germline V gene sequence: CDR1 LNHDA, CDR2 SQIVND (reference sequence). The CDR3 is 13 residues long. V lost 5 bases to trimming and J lost 11 bases, with 13 bases between them. This CDR3 is CASSLPPTHVLTF. The CDR3 DNA reads TGTGCCAGTAGTCTCCCCCCGACACACGTCCTGACTTTC.

The chain uses TRBV19 and TRBJ1-5; possible D gene TRBD1, 5 bases. Trimming stripped 3 bases from V and 3 bases from J, with 12 bases between. The length of the CDR3 is 15 residues. Germline V gene sequence: CDR1 LNHDA, CDR2 SQIVND (reference sequence). CDR3 nucleotide sequence: TGTGCCAGTAGTATCGAGCCGGGACTCAATCAGCCCCAGCATTTT. Translating gives CASSIEPGLNQPQHF.

V usage is TRBV7-2 and J usage is TRBJ2-7; maybe TRBD1 (6 bases). CDR3 length: 14 residues. Trimming took 1 base from V and 6 from J, leaving 13 bases between them. The germline CDR1 and CDR2 sequences are SGHTA and FQGNSA. The CDR3 spells CASSLGGGWAEQYF. CDR3 DNA: TGTGCCAGCAGCTTAGGAGGGGGTTGGGCCGAGCAGTACTTC.

This chain connects TRBV2 to TRBJ1-5, with D tentatively TRBD1 (6 bases). Germline assignment: CDR1 SNHLY and CDR2 FYNNEI. The length of the CDR3 is 15 residues. V lost 7 bases and J lost 2, with 15 bases in between. CDR3 loop: CASKGTGYGNQPQHF. In DNA, the CDR3 is TGTGCCAGCAAGGGAACAGGGTACGGCAATCAGCCCCAGCATTTT. Full variable domain (rest looked up from reference TRBV2 and TRBJ1-5): EPEVTQTPSHQVTQMGQEVILRCVPISNHLYFYWYRQILGQKVEFLVSFYNNEISEKSEIFDDQFSVERPDGSNFTLKIRSTKLEDSAMYFCASKGTGYGNQPQHFGDGTRLSIL.

The chain combines TRBV7-6 with TRBJ2-3; D is undetermined. Germline V CDR1 and CDR2: SGHVS, FNYEAQ. The CDR3 spans 17 residues. V was cut by 0 bases and J by 1 base, with 14 bases left in between. CDR3 in amino acids: CASSLAPMTGGTDTQYF. The DNA for the CDR3 is TGTGCCAGCAGCTTAGCTCCCATGACTGGCGGCACAGATACGCAGTATTTT.

The V and J genes are TRBV7-8 and TRBJ2-3, with D possibly being TRBD1 (6 bases). The germline V gene encodes CDR1 SGHVS and CDR2 FQNEAQ. The CDR3 is made up of 16 amino acids. V was cut by 2 bases and J by 9 bases, with 21 bases left in between. CDR3 bases: TGTGCCAGCAGCTTACGGTCGTCGGCGGGTAGGGGGACGCAGTATTTT. This gives the protein CASSLRSSAGRGTQYF.

The genes are TRBV18 and TRBJ1-5; the D gene is possibly TRBD1 (6 bases). CDR1 and CDR2 (germline): KGHSH, LQKENI. V lost 2 bases and J 0 bases, leaving 14 bases between the germline ends. The CDR3 is 17 residues long. The CDR3 is CASSPGQIENSNQPQHF. The CDR3 bases are TGTGCCAGCTCACCAGGACAGATCGAGAATAGCAATCAGCCCCAGCATTTT.

V and J are TRBV12-3 or TRBV12-4 and TRBJ1-1; D call uncertain. This CDR3 comprises 11 residues. Trimming cost V 3 bases and J 14 bases, with 13 bases left between them. The DNA for the CDR3 is TGTGCCAGCAGTTTTGCTAGGTACGAGTTCTTT. Its translation is CASSFARYEFF.

This chain uses TRBV7-9 with TRBJ1-2; no reliable D call. Trimming took off 1 base at V and 8 bases at J, with 17 bases between the two ends. Germline lookup yields CDR1 SEHNR and CDR2 FQNEAQ (reference sequence). The CDR3 runs 15 residues. The CDR3, as DNA: TGTGCCAGCAGCTTAGGGCAGGCGGGGAGGAACGGCTACACCTTC. As protein: CASSLGQAGRNGYTF.

This clone was recorded a few times. This chain links TRBV4-2 with TRBJ1-2, with D maybe TRBD1 (5 bases). The germline V and J ends were trimmed by 1 base and 3 bases, with 12 bases remaining between them. Germline values: CDR1 LGHNA, CDR2 YNFKEQ. The CDR3 is made up of 15 amino acids. The CDR3 bases are TGTGCCAGCAGCCAAGCCCCAGGGCTCGACTATGGCTACACCTTC. Translating gives CASSQAPGLDYGYTF.

This clone was picked up one time. The chain uses TRBV11-2 and TRBJ1-3; weak D call: TRBD1 (5 bases). Trimming removed 0 bases from V and 0 bases from J, with 18 bases in between. The CDR3 covers 19 residues. Germline values: CDR1 SGHAT, CDR2 FQNNGV. CDR3 DNA: TGTGCCAGCAGCTTAGATAGGGTGGACACCTACTTCTCTGGAAACACCATATATTTT. It translates to CASSLDRVDTYFSGNTIYF.

This rearrangement joins TRBV3-1 (or the pseudogene TRBV3-2) to TRBJ2-7; TRBD1 matches 8 bases. The ends lost 0 bases at V and 4 bases at J; junction bases unmatched: 11. The germline CDR1 and CDR2 sequences are LGHDT and YNNKEL (reference sequence). The CDR3 extends over 17 amino acids. The CDR3 loop reads CASSQESRYRGAYEQYF. CDR3 DNA: TGTGCCAGCAGCCAAGAAAGCCGATACAGGGGGGCTTACGAGCAGTACTTC.

This clone rates as medium-sized. This chain joins TRBV29-1 and TRBJ2-7; possibly TRBD1 for D (6 bases). Germline V gene lookup returns CDR1 SQVTM and CDR2 ANQGSEA. The CDR3 covers 12 residues. The V end was cut by 4 bases, the J end by 5 bases, with 12 bases between. CDR3 amino acids: CSVGGLLDEQYF. CDR3 DNA: TGCAGCGTTGGGGGGCTCCTAGACGAGCAGTACTTC.

This clone came up once. The V gene is TRBV6-1, the J gene TRBJ1-1; D uncertain. Germline V CDR1 and CDR2: MNHNS, SASEGT. CDR3 length: 16 amino acids. V was cut by 4 bases and J by 2 bases, with 17 bases left in between. CDR3 coding DNA: TGTGCCAGCAGTGGAAGTTATCTTCGACAAAACACTGAAGCTTTCTTT. Its protein is CASSGSYLRQNTEAFF.

The chain has TRBV12-3 or TRBV12-4 and TRBJ1-2; D is undetermined. The CDR3 runs to 12 residues. V lost 3 bases, J lost 5 bases, and 7 bases lay in between. The CDR3 sequence is CASSFGGYGYTF. Here the CDR3 DNA reads TGTGCCAGCAGTTTTGGCGGTTATGGCTACACCTTC.

V is TRBV4-1 and J is TRBJ2-1; a weak D match, TRBD1 (5 bases). This CDR3 is built from 16 residues. V was cut by 4 bases and J by 0 bases, with 13 bases left in between. Per the germline V gene, CDR1 is MGHRA and CDR2 is YSYEKL. CDR3 nucleotides: TGCGCCAGCAGCCTTCTAGGGGATAGCTCCTACAATGAGCAGTTCTTC. This encodes CASSLLGDSSYNEQFF.

This rearrangement joins TRBV19 to TRBJ2-3; TRBD2 aligns across 8 bases. Germline loops: CDR1 LNHDA, CDR2 SQIVND (reference sequence). The CDR3 runs to 15 residues. J lost 8 bases, V lost 7 bases, and 14 bases had no gene match. The CDR3 spells CASTARGGGLSTQYF. The CDR3 DNA is TGTGCCAGTACGGCCCGGGGGGGCGGTTTGAGTACGCAGTATTTT. Full variable domain (missing parts from reference TRBV19 and TRBJ2-3): DGGITQSPKYLFRKEGQNVTLSCEQNLNHDAMYWYRQDPGQGLRLIYYSQIVNDFQKGDIAEGYSVSREKKESFPLTVTSAQKNPTAFYLCASTARGGGLSTQYFGPGTRLTVL.

V usage is TRBV6-2 or TRBV6-3 and J usage is TRBJ2-1, with 8 bases fitting TRBD2. The trim removed 5 bases at V and 7 bases at J, leaving 13 bases unmatched. The CDR3 sequence is 16 residues long. Per the germline V gene, CDR1 is MNHEY and CDR2 is SVGEGT. The CDR3 region has the DNA TGTGCCAGCAGTGACTTCCGTAGCGGGGCGGTGAATGAGCAGTTCTTC. Protein product: CASSDFRSGAVNEQFF.

The chain is built from TRBV6-5 and TRBJ1-4, with a tentative D call TRBD1 (5 bases). Trimming left V 7 bases short and J 2 bases short, with 14 bases between. The CDR3 covers 15 residues. Germline CDR1 and CDR2: MNHEY and SVGAGI. The DNA for the CDR3 is TGTGCCAGCATTGCGGGCGGGGGGACTAATGAAAAACTGTTTTTT. Translating gives CASIAGGGTNEKLFF.